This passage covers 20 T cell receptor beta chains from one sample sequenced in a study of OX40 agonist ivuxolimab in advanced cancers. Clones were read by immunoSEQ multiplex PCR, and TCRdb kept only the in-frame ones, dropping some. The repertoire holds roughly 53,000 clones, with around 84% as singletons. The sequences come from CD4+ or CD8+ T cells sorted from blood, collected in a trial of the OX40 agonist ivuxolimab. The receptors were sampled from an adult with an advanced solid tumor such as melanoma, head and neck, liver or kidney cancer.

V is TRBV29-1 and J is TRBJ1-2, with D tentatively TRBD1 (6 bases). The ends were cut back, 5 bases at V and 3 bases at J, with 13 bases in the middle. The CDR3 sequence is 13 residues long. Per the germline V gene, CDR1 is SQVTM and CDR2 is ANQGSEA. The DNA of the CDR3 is TGCAGCGTTAGTCAGGGGTTGGACTATGGCTACACCTTC. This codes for CSVSQGLDYGYTF.

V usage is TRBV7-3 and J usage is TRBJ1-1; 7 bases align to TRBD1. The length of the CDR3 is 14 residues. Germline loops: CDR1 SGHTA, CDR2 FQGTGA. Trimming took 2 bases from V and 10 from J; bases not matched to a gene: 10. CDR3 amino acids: CASSLSGGDGVAFF. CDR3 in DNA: TGTGCCAGCAGCTTATCAGGGGGAGACGGGGTAGCTTTCTTT.

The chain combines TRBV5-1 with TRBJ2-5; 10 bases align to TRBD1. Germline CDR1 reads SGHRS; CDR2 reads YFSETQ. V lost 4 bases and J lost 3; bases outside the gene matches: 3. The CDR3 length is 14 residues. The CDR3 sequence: CASSRGTGEETQYF. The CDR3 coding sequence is TGCGCCAGCAGCAGAGGGACAGGGGAAGAGACCCAGTACTTC.

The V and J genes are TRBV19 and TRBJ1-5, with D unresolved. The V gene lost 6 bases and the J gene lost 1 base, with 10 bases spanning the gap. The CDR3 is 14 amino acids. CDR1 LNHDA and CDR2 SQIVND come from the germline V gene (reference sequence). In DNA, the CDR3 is TGTGCCAGTAGCCCAGAGCGGAGCAATCAGCCCCAGCATTTT. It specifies CASSPERSNQPQHF. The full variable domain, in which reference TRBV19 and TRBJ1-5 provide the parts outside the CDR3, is DGGITQSPKYLFRKEGQNVTLSCEQNLNHDAMYWYRQDPGQGLRLIYYSQIVNDFQKGDIAEGYSVSREKKESFPLTVTSAQKNPTAFYLCASSPERSNQPQHFGDGTRLSIL.

The CDR3 here is CASSFRQTSTDTQYF. The CDR3 region has the DNA TGTGCCAGCAGTTTCCGGCAGACTAGCACAGATACGCAGTATTTT. The gene calls are TRBV28 and TRBJ2-3; no reliable D call. Trimming removed 3 bases at V and 0 bases at J, with 10 bases between. The CDR3 sequence is 15 residues long. Per the germline V gene, CDR1 is MDHEN and CDR2 is SYDVKM.

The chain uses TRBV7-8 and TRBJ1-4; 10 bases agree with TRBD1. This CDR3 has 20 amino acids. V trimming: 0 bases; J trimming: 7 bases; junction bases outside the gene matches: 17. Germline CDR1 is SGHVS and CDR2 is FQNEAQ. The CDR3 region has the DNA TGTGCCAGCAGCTTAGCCCGATTAAGACCCGGGACAGGGGAAGGTGAAAAACTGTTTTTT. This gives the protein CASSLARLRPGTGEGEKLFF.

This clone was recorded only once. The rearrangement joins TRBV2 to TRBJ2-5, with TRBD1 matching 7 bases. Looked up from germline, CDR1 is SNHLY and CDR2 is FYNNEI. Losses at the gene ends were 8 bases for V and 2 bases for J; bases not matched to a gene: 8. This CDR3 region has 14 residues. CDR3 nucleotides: TGTGCCAGCCACCAGGAGACAGGGCAAGAGACCCAGTACTTC. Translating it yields CASHQETGQETQYF. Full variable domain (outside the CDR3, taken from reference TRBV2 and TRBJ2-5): EPEVTQTPSHQVTQMGQEVILRCVPISNHLYFYWYRQILGQKVEFLVSFYNNEISEKSEIFDDQFSVERPDGSNFTLKIRSTKLEDSAMYFCASHQETGQETQYFGPGTRLLVL.

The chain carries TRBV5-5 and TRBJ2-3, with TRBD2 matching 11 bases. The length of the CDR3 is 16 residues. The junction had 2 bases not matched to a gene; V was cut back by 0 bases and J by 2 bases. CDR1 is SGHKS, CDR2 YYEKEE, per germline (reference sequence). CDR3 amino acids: CASSLGTSGYTDTQYF. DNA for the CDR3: TGTGCCAGCAGCTTGGGGACTAGCGGGTACACAGATACGCAGTATTTT.

The CDR3 protein is CASSPGPMNTEAFF. CDR3 nucleotides: TGTGCCAGCAGCCCGGGACCTATGAACACTGAAGCTTTCTTT. This chain uses TRBV7-2 with TRBJ1-1; D might be TRBD1 (5 bases). The CDR3 sequence is 14 residues long. Germline CDR1 and CDR2: SGHTA and FQGNSA. V lost 5 bases and J 0 bases, leaving 10 bases between the germline ends.

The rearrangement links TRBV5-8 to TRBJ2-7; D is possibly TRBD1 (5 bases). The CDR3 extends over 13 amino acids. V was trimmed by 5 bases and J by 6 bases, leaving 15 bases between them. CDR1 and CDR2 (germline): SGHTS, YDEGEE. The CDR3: CASSSAGYSEQYF. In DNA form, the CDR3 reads TGTGCCAGCAGTTCGGCAGGGTACTCCGAGCAGTACTTC.

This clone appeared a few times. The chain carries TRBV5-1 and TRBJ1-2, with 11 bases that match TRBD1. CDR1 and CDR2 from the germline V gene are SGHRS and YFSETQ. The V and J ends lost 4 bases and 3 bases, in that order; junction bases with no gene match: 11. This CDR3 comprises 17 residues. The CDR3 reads CASSRYLRDRGDYGYTF. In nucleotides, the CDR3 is TGCGCCAGCAGCCGATACCTTCGGGACAGGGGGGACTATGGCTACACCTTC.

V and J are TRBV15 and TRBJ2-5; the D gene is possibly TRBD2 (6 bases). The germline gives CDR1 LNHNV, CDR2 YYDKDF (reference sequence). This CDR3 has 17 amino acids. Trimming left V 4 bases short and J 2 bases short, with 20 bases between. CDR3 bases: TGTGCCACCAGCATTCGCGGGGAGGCAAGGAAACAAGAGACCCAGTACTTC. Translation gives CATSIRGEARKQETQYF. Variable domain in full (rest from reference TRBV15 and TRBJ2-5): DAMVIQNPRYQVTQFGKPVTLSCSQTLNHNVMYWYQQKSSQAPKLLFHYYDKDFNNEADTPDNFQSRRPNTSFCFLDIRSPGLGDTAMYLCATSIRGEARKQETQYFGPGTRLLVL.

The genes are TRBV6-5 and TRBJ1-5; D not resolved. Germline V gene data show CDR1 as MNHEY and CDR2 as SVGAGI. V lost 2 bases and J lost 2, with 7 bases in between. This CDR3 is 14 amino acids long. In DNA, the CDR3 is TGTGCCAGCAGTTACCACAGTGGCAATCAGCCCCAGCATTTT. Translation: CASSYHSGNQPQHF.

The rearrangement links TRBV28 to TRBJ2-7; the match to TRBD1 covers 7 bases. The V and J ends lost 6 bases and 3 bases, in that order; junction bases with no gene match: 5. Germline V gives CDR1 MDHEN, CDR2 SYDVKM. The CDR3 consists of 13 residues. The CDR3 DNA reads TGTGCCAGCAGCCTCCGACAGGGCTACGAGCAGTACTTC. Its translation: CASSLRQGYEQYF. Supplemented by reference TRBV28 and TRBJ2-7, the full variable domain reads DVKVTQSSRYLVKRTGEKVFLECVQDMDHENMFWYRQDPGLGLRLIYFSYDVKMKEKGDIPEGYSVSREKKERFSLILESASTNQTSMYLCASSLRQGYEQYFGPGTRLTVT.

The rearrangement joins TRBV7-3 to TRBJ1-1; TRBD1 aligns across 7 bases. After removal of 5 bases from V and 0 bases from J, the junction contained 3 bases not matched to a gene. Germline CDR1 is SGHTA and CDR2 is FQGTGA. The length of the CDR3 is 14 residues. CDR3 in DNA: TGTGCCAGCAGCGAACAGGGGATGAACACTGAAGCTTTCTTT. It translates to CASSEQGMNTEAFF.

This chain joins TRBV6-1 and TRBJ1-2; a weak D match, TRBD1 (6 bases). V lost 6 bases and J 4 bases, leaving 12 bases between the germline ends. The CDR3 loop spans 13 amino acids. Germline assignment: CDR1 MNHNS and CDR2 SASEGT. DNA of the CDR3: TGTGCCAGCAGCGACACAGGGATCTATGGCTACACCTTC. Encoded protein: CASSDTGIYGYTF.

Written as DNA, the CDR3 is TGTGCCAGCAGTTTAGCTGGGAGAAGCGAGCAGTACTTC. This translates into CASSLAGRSEQYF. V is TRBV28 and J is TRBJ2-7, with a possible D match to TRBD2 (5 bases). CDR1 is MDHEN and CDR2 is SYDVKM in the germline V gene. Trimming pared 2 bases from V and 6 bases from J, leaving 11 bases between. The length of the CDR3 is 13 residues.

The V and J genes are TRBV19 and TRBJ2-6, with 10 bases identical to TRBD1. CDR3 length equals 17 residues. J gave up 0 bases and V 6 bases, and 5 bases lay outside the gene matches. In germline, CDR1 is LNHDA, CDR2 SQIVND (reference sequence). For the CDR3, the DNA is TGTGCCAGTAGGAGGACAGGGGGGCCCTCTGGGGCCAACGTCCTGACTTTC. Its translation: CASRRTGGPSGANVLTF. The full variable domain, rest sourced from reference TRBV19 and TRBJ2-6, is DGGITQSPKYLFRKEGQNVTLSCEQNLNHDAMYWYRQDPGQGLRLIYYSQIVNDFQKGDIAEGYSVSREKKESFPLTVTSAQKNPTAFYLCASRRTGGPSGANVLTFGAGSRLTVL.

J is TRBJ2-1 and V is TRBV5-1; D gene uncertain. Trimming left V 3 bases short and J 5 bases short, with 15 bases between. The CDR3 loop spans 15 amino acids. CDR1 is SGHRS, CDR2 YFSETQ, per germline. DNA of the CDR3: TGCGCCAGCAGCTCAAGAATGACTGAGCACAATGAGCAGTTCTTC. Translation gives CASSSRMTEHNEQFF.

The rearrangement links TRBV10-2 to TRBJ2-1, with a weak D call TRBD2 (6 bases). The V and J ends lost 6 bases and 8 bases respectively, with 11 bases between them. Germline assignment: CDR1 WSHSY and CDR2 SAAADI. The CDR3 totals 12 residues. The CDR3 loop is CASRGRGYEQFF. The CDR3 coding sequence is TGCGCCAGCAGGGGACGGGGGTATGAGCAGTTCTTC.